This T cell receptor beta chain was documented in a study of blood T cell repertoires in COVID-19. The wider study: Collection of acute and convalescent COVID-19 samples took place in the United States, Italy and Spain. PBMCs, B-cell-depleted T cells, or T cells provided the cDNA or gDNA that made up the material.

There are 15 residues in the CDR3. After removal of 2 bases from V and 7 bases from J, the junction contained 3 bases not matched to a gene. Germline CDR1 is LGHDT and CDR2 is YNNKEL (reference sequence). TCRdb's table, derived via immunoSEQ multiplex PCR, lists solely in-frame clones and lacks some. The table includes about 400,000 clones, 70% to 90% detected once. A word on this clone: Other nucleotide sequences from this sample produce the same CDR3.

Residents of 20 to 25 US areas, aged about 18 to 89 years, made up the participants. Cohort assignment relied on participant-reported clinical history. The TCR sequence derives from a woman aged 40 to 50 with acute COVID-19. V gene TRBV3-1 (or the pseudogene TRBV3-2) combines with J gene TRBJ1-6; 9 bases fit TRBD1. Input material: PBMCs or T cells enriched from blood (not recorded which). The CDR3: CASSQRQGGNSPLHF. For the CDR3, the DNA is TGTGCCAGCAGCCAACGACAGGGGGGGAATTCACCCCTCCACTTT.